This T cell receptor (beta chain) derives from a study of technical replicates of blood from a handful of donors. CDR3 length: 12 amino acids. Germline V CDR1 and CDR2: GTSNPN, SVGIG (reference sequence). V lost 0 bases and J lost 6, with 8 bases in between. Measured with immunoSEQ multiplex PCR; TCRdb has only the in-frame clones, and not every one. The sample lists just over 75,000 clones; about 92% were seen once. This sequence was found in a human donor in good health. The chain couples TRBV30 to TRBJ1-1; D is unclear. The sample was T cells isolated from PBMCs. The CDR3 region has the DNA TGTGCCTGGAGTGTACTACCTGCTGAAGCTTTCTTT. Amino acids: CAWSVLPAEAFF. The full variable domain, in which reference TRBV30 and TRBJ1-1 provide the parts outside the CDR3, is SQTIHQWPATLVQPVGSPLSLECTVEGTSNPNLYWYRQAAGRGLQLLFYSVGIGQISSEVPQNLSASRPQDRQFILSSKKLLLSDSGFYLCAWSVLPAEAFFGQGTRLTVV.